This TCR beta chain was identified during a study of blood T cell repertoires in COVID-19 (dated by TCRdb to 2020 to 2021). Regarding the study in general: Samples covering the acute and convalescent phases of COVID-19 were provided by collaborators in the United States, Italy and Spain. Deeply sampled blood TCRbeta repertoires from subjects exposed to, actively infected with, or recovered from COVID-19 were included in the dataset. The sample metadata nearly always contained a de-identified subject ID, COVID-19 status, age in years and sex. The samples were drawn from the first 160 participants of the ongoing ImmuneRACE study and from 950 to 1,500 subjects provided by 6 global collaborators. A freely available public database, intended as a resource for researchers studying the immune response to SARS-CoV-2, is where the repertoires were released. HLA class I and class II types, where available, came from metadata supplied by the sample provider rather than from assay-based typing. The prospective study material was composed of cDNA or gDNA derived from T cells, B-cell-depleted T cells, or PBMCs.

Whole blood was collected in K2EDTA tubes by collaborating institutions according to the institutions' own protocols. For TCRbeta analysis, collaborator samples were shipped as frozen whole blood, as isolated PBMCs, or as DNA extracted from either sample type. V has 4 bases trimmed and J has 3 bases trimmed; junction bases matching no gene number 8. Based on the germline V gene, the CDR1 and CDR2 sequences are MDHEN and SYDVKM. Reading from cysteine to phenylalanine, the CDR3 counts 16 amino acids. The only DNA kept is the CDR3, 48 bases in frame from the first base. Summary of the overall study and its limitations: The amount of clinical and demographic metadata varied by source and participant and was provided uncurated.

TCRbeta CDR3 regions were amplified from genomic DNA using the immunoSEQ Assay, a bias-controlled multiplex PCR. The source study handled its data this way. The number of nucleated cells in each sample was estimated by amplification of reference gene primers within the assay. To quantify the absolute abundance of each unique TCRbeta CDR3 rearrangement, sequence reads were collapsed and filtered. For each sample, productive Simpson clonality was calculated as the square root of Simpson's diversity index across productive rearrangements. TCRdb re-hosts the immuneACCESS table, in-frame sequences only. Its copies lack some clones; in the studies checked, an unresolved V gene accounts for under half of them, and the cause for the rest is not known. The V and J calls and clone size come from that table; D and trimming were worked out from the DNA. The sample includes fewer than 100,000 clones, with around nine tenths observed a single time. The top ten constitute about 4.2% of the sample.

With regard to this clone: Its antigen is currently not known. No per-base quality is available; no much larger clone lies one base away.

This TCR came from a man aged 65 to 79 with acute or convalescent COVID-19. The V and J genes are TRBV28 and TRBJ2-2; TRBD1 lines up with 7 middle nucleotides. Sequences were obtained from peripheral blood. DNA sequence: TGTGCCAGCAGTTCGGGACAGCAGGCTTACACCGGGGAGCTGTTTTTT. Translated, it reads CASSSGQQAYTGELFF.